This is a list of T cell receptor beta chains from one sample in a study of blood T cell repertoires in COVID-19. Profiled with immunoSEQ multiplex PCR; TCRdb holds only in-frame clones, not every one. The repertoire holds about 210,000 clones, around 88% seen once, with about 1.5% in the top ten. The source material was peripheral blood. The receptors derive from a man aged 18 to 29 with active or convalescent COVID-19. Both conserved end residues are part of each CDR3. The D gene is left open where the match is weak. Clone size, where shown, is once, few, many, or a class for clones that have expanded.

.,TRBJ1-2,TRBV27,.,TGTGCCAGCAGTTTAAAAGAAGGGAGTTCGGGTGGCTACACCTTC,CASSLKEGSSGGYTF
.,TRBJ2-1,TRBV6-5,.,TGTGCCAGCAGTTCCGGGGTCTCGGACAATGAGCAGTTCTTC,CASSSGVSDNEQFF
.,TRBJ1-2,TRBV30,.,TGTGCCTGGGGACAGAGGGCGGGGAGTGGCTACACCTTC,CAWGQRAGSGYTF
.,TRBJ2-2,TRBV5-5,.,TGTGCCAGCAGCAAGGACACCACGAACACCGGGGAGCTGTTTTTT,CASSKDTTNTGELFF
.,TRBJ2-5,TRBV7-2,TRBD1,TGTGCCAGCAGCTTAGGTCAGGGGGCACAAGAGACCCAGTACTTC,CASSLGQGAQETQYF
.,TRBJ2-3,TRBV5-1,.,TGCGCCAGCAGCTTGGAGGCGGGAAACACAGATACGCAGTATTTT,CASSLEAGNTDTQYF
.,TRBJ1-4,TRBV27,TRBD1,TGTGCCAGCAGTTTATCTCCGACAGGGGGCTACGATGAAAAACTGTTTTTT,CASSLSPTGGYDEKLFF
.,TRBJ2-1,TRBV7-9,.,TGTGCCAGCAGCCCACCGCGCGGGAATGAGCAGTTCTTC,CASSPPRGNEQFF
.,TRBJ2-5,TRBV28,TRBD1,TGTGCCAGCAGTCCGGGACAGGGGATTTCCCAAGAGACCCAGTACTTC,CASSPGQGISQETQYF
.,TRBJ1-5,TRBV30,.,TGTGCCTGGATGGGCAAGAACAATCAGCCCCAGCATTTT,CAWMGKNNQPQHF
.,TRBJ2-3,TRBV24-1,.,TGTGCCACCAGTGACCCGACTGTAGATACGCAGTATTTT,CATSDPTVDTQYF
many,TRBJ1-3,TRBV14,.,TGTGCCAGCAGCAAGACAGGAGCCGGAAACACCATATATTTT,CASSKTGAGNTIYF
.,TRBJ2-3,TRBV20-1,.,TGCAGTGCTAGAGCAGGGGATACGCAGTATTTT,CSARAGDTQYF
.,TRBJ1-2,TRBV28,.,TGTGCCAGCAGTGCCCTAATCCAGGGTTATGGCTACACCTTC,CASSALIQGYGYTF
.,TRBJ2-5,TRBV19,.,TGTGCCAGTAGTACCTCCTCAGGGCACCAAGAGACCCAGTACTTC,CASSTSSGHQETQYF
.,TRBJ2-3,TRBV7-9,TRBD2,TGTGCCAGCAGCTTAAGGGCTAGCGGGAGAGAAGATACGCAGTATTTT,CASSLRASGREDTQYF
once,TRBJ2-1,TRBV9,TRBD2,TGTGCCAGCAGCGAGGGCGGGAGGGCCTTCTACAATGAGCAGTTCTTC,CASSEGGRAFYNEQFF
.,TRBJ2-3,TRBV7-9,.,TGTGCCAGCAGCTTAAAATTGGGAGGAGGAGCCACCTTCACAGATACGCAGTATTTT,CASSLKLGGGATFTDTQYF
.,TRBJ2-7,TRBV2,.,TGTGCCAGTAGTGAAGGAACAGGGCCCTACGAGCAGTACTTC,CASSEGTGPYEQYF